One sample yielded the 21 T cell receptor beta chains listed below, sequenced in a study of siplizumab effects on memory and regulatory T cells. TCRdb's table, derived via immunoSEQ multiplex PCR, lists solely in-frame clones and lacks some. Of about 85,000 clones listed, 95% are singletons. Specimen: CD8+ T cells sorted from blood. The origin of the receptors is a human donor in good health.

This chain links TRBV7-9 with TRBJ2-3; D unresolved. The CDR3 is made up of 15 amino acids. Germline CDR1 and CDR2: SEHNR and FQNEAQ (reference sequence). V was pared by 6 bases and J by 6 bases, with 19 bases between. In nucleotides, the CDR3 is TGTGCCAGCAGGCTAGGAACCCCGAGGACGGATACGCAGTATTTT. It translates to CASRLGTPRTDTQYF.

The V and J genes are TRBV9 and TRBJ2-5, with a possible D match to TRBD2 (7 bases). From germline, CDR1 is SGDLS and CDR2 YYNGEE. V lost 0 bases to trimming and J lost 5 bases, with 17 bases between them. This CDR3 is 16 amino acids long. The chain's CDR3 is CASSVEGQPGRETQYF. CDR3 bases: TGTGCCAGCAGCGTAGAAGGACAGCCCGGGAGGGAGACCCAGTACTTC.

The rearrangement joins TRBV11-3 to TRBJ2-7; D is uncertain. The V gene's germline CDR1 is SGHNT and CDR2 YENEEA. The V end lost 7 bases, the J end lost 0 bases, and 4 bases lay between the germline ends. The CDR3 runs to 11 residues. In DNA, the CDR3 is TGTGCCAGCAAGCCCTCCTACGAGCAGTACTTC. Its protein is CASKPSYEQYF.

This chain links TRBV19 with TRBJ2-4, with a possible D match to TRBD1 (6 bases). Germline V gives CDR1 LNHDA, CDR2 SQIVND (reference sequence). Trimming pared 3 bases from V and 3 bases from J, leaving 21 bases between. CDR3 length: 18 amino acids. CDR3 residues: CASSMLFEGVVDKNIQYF. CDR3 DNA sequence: TGTGCCAGTAGTATGTTATTCGAGGGGGTGGTCGACAAAAACATTCAGTACTTC.

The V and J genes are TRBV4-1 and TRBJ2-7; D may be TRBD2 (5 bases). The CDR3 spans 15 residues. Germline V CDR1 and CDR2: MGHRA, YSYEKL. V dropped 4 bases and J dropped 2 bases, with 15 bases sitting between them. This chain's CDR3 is CASSLSGRTAYEQYF. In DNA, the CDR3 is TGCGCCAGCAGCCTCAGTGGGCGGACTGCCTACGAGCAGTACTTC.

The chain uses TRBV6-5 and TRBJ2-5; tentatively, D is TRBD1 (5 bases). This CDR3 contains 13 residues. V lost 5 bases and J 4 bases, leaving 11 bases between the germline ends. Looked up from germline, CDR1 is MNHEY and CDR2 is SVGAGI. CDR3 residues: CASSGQGVETQYF. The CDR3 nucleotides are TGTGCCAGCAGTGGGCAGGGTGTAGAGACCCAGTACTTC.

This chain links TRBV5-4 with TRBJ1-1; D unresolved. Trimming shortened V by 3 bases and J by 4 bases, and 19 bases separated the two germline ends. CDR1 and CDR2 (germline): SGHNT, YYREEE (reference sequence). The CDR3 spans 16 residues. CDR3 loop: CASSSTLWGSGTEAFF. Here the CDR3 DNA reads TGTGCCAGCAGCTCCACCCTGTGGGGATCTGGCACTGAAGCTTTCTTT.

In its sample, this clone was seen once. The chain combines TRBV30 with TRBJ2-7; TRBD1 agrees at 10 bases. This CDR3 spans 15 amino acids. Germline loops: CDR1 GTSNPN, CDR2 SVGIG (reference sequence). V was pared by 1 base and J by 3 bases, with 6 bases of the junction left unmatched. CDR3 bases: TGTGCCTGGAGTGGACTCGGGACAGGGGTCTACGAGCAGTACTTC. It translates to CAWSGLGTGVYEQYF.

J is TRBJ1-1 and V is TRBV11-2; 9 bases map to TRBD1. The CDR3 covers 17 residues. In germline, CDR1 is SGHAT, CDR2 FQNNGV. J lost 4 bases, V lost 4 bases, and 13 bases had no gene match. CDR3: CASSYKLPGQGVTEAFF. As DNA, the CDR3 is TGTGCCAGCAGCTACAAACTACCGGGACAGGGTGTCACTGAAGCTTTCTTT.

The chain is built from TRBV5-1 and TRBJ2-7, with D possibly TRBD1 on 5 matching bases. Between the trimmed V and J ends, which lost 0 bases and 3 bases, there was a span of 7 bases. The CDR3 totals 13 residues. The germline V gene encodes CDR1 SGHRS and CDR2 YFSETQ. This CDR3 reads CASSLGQNYEQYF. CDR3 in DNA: TGCGCCAGCAGCTTGGGACAGAACTACGAGCAGTACTTC.

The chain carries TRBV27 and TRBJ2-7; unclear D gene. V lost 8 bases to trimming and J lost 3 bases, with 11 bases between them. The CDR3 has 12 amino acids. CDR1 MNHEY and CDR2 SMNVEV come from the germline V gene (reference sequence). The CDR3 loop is CASGSALYEQYF. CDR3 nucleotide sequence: TGTGCCAGCGGCTCGGCCCTCTACGAGCAGTACTTC.

In DNA form, the CDR3 reads TGTGCCAGCAGCTCCCTACTAGCGGGAGTTTCCGAGCAGTACTTC. Translation gives CASSSLLAGVSEQYF. The chain has TRBV7-9 and TRBJ2-7, with 11 positions matching TRBD2. This CDR3 has 15 residues. From germline, CDR1 is SEHNR and CDR2 FQNEAQ (reference sequence). V lost 4 bases and J lost 6; bases outside the gene matches: 8.

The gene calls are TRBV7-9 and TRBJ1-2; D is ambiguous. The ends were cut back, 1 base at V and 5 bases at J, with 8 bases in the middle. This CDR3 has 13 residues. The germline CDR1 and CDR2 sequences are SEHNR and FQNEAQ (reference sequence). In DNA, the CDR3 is TGTGCCAGCAGCTTAGTCGGCGGGTATGGCTACACCTTC. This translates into CASSLVGGYGYTF.

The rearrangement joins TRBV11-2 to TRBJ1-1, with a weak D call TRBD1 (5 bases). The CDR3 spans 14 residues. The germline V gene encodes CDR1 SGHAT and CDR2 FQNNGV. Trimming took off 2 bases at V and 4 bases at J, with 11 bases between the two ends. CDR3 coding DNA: TGTGCCAGCAGCTTACCAGGGAAGGTCACTGAAGCTTTCTTT. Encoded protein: CASSLPGKVTEAFF.

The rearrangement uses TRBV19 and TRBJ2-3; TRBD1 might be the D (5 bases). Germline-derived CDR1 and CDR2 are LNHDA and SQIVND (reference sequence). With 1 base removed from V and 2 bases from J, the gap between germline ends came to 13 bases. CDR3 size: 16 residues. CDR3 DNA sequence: TGTGCCAGTAGTATAGGGGTCAATGGGGCCACAGATACGCAGTATTTT. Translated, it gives CASSIGVNGATDTQYF.

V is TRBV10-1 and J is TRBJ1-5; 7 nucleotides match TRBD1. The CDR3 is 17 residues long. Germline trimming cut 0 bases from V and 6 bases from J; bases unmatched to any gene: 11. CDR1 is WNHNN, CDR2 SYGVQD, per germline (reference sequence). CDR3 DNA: TGCGCCAGCAGTGAGTCCCGGGACAGCCAACCCGTTCAGCCCCAGCATTTT. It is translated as CASSESRDSQPVQPQHF.

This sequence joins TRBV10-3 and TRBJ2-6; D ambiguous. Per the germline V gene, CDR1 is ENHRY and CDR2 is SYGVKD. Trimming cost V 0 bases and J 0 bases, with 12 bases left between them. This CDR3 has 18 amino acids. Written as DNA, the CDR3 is TGTGCCATCAGTGAGTCGGAAGTAGCAAACTCTGGGGCCAACGTCCTGACTTTC. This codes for CAISESEVANSGANVLTF.

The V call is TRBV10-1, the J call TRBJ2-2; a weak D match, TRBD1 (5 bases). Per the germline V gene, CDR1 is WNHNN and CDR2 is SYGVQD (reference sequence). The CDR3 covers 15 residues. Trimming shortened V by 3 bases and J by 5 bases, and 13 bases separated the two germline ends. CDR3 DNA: TGCGCCAGCAGTGAAGGGGCAGTCGGAACCGGGGAGCTGTTTTTT. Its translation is CASSEGAVGTGELFF.

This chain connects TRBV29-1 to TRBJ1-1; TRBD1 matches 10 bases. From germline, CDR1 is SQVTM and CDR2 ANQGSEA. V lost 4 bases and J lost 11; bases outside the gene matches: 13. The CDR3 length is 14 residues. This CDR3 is CSVGDRGLSMGAFF. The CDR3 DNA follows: TGCAGCGTTGGGGACAGGGGCCTGTCTATGGGGGCTTTCTTT. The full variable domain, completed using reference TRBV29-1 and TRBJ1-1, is SAVISQKPSRDICQRGTSLTIQCQVDSQVTMMFWYRQQPGQSLTLIATANQGSEATYESGFVIDKFPISRPNLTFSTLTVSNMSPEDSSIYLCSVGDRGLSMGAFFGQGTRLTVV.

The CDR3: CASSQVGGIQETQYF. CDR3 nucleotide sequence: TGTGCCAGCAGCCAAGTGGGAGGGATACAAGAGACCCAGTACTTC. The chain recombines TRBV14 with TRBJ2-5; TRBD2 matches at 7 bases. Looked up from germline, CDR1 is SGHDN and CDR2 is FVKESK. This CDR3 has 15 residues. The V gene end was trimmed by 1 base and the J gene end by 2 bases; junction bases not matched to a gene: 4. Full variable domain (remainder filled in from reference TRBV14 and TRBJ2-5): EAGVTQFPSHSVIEKGQTVTLRCDPISGHDNLYWYRRVMGKEIKFLLHFVKESKQDESGMPNNRFLAERTGGTYSTLKVQPAELEDSGVYFCASSQVGGIQETQYFGPGTRLLVL.

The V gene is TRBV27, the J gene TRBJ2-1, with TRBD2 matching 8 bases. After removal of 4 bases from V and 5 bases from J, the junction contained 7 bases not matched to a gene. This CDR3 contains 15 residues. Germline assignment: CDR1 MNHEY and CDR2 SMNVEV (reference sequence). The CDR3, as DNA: TGTGCCAGCAGTTCCGGGAGGGCCTGGAACAATGAGCAGTTCTTC. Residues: CASSSGRAWNNEQFF.